The following is a T cell receptor beta chain sequence with its context. Its target is unknown. Sequenced by immunoSEQ multiplex PCR; TCRdb stores in-frame clones only, minus some. The table has more than 100,000 clones, about 88% seen once. These data are taken from a study of cytomegalovirus exposure and HLA in healthy donors. Study results and caveats: Both high specificity and high sensitivity reportedly marked the classifier's diagnosis of cytomegalovirus status.

The V gene end was trimmed by 0 bases and the J gene end by 4 bases; junction bases not matched to a gene: 6. The CDR3 is 16 residues long. In germline, CDR1 is LNHNV, CDR2 YYDKDF (reference sequence). Sequences were obtained from PBMCs. The origin of this receptor is a man aged 30-40 years in good health and CMV-seronegative. The chain is built from TRBV15 and TRBJ1-5; TRBD1 matches 7 bases. CDR3 DNA sequence: TGTGCCACCAGCAGAGAGACAGGGACGGGAAATCAGCCCCAGCATTTT. This codes for CATSRETGTGNQPQHF.